This T cell receptor beta chain stems from a study of blood T cell repertoires in COVID-19. Across the whole study: Researchers got acute and convalescent COVID-19 samples from the United States, Italy and Spain. PBMCs, B-cell-depleted T cells, or T cells were the source of the cDNA or gDNA that made up the material.

J gave up 5 bases and V 1 base, and 3 bases lay outside the gene matches. Germline assignment: CDR1 MGHRA and CDR2 YSYEKL. The CDR3 totals 16 residues. The table lists this clone with a count of one. Per the study methods: Estimated nucleated cell counts came from reference gene primer amplification. The assay was immunoSEQ multiplex PCR, and TCRdb's table has in-frame clones only and misses some. That table gives V, J and clone size, and the DNA gave D and trimming. The profile shows more than 300,000 clones, about 90% of them singletons. The chain recombines TRBV4-1 with TRBJ2-1, with 12 nucleotides matching TRBD2. The specimen sequenced was peripheral blood. The receptor was isolated from a man between 18 and 29 years old who had recovered from COVID-19. The DNA for the CDR3 is TGCGCCAGCAGCCAAGTTTGGACTAGCGGGAACAATGAGCAGTTCTTC. It encodes CASSQVWTSGNNEQFF.